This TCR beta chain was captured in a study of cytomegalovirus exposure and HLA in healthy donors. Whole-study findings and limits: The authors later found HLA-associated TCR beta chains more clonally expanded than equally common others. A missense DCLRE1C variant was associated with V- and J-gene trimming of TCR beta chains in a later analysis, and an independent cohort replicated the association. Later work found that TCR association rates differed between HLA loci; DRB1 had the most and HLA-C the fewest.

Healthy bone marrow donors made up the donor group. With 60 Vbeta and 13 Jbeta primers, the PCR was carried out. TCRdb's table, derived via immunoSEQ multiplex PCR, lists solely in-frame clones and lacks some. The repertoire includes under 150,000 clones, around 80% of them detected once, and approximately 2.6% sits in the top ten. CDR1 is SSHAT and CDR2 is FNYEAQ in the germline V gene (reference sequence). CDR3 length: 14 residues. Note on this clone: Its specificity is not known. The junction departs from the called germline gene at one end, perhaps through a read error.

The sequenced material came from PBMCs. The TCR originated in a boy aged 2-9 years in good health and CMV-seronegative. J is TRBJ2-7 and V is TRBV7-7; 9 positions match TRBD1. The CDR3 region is CASSLGQGSGEQYF. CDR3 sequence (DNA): TGTGCTAGCAGCTTAGGACAGGGGTCGGGCGAGCAGTACTTC.